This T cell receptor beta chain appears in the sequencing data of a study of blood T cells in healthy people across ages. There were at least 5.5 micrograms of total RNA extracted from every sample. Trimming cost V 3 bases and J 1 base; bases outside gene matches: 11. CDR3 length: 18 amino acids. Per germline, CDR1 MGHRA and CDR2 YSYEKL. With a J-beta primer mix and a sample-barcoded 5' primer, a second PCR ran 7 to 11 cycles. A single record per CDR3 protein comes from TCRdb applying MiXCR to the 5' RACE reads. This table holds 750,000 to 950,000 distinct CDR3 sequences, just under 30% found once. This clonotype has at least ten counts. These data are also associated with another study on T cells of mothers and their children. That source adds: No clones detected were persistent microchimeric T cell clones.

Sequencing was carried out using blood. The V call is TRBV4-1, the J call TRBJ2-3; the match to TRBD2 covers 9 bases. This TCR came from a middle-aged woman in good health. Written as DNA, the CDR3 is TGCGCCAGCAGCCAGGGCCGCCCGCTAGCGGGGCGCACAGATACGCAGTATTTT. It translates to CASSQGRPLAGRTDTQYF.